One and the same sample provided the 5 T cell receptor beta chains below, sequenced in a study of human CD8 memory T cell subsets. Researchers made TCR beta libraries via UMI-labeled 5' RACE. Using the 5' RACE reads, TCRdb records one entry per CDR3 protein without DNA. The sample totals fewer than 20,000 distinct CDR3 sequences. Input material: CD8+ T cells from PBMCs. These receptor sequences come from a human donor in good health.

The rearrangement joins TRBV7-9 to TRBJ2-2; the D gene TCRdb calls, TRBD1, cannot be checked with no DNA. The CDR3 totals 15 residues. From germline, CDR1 is SEHNR and CDR2 FQNEAQ (reference sequence). The CDR3 protein is CASSSRDREAGELFF.

J is TRBJ1-2 and V is TRBV5-1; TCRdb selects TRBD1, and the lack of DNA leaves this call unchecked. The CDR3 is made up of 13 amino acids. Germline values: CDR1 SGHRS, CDR2 YFSETQ. This chain's CDR3 is CASSLYQGSGYTF.

The CDR3 is CASSQQGLLGAFF. The J gene is TRBJ1-1, the V gene TRBV4-1; the TRBD1 assignment by TCRdb is unverifiable without DNA. The germline V gene encodes CDR1 MGHRA and CDR2 YSYEKL. The CDR3 spans 13 residues.

The chain has TRBV18 and TRBJ2-7; TCRdb designates TRBD2, a call that cannot be tested without DNA. The germline V gene has CDR1 KGHSH and CDR2 LQKENI. This CDR3 is built from 14 residues. The chain's CDR3 is CASSPGPSSYEQYF.

This clonotype is called medium-sized (0.01 to 0.1%) based on its frequency. This chain connects TRBV28 to TRBJ2-7. The CDR3 covers 11 residues. Germline V gives CDR1 MDHEN, CDR2 SYDVKM. The CDR3 sequence: CASRRSYEQYF.